One sample yielded the 3 T cell receptor beta chains listed below, sequenced in a study of early T cells in non-severe SARS-CoV-2 infection. MiXCR, applied by TCRdb to the 5' RACE reads, yields one record per CDR3 protein. The sample lists about 100,000 distinct CDR3 sequences; around 14% were seen once. Sequencing was carried out using whole blood. Receptor source: an adult who was a healthcare worker with PCR-confirmed SARS-CoV-2 infection or an uninfected control (not recorded which).

This clonotype was found once. The chain is built from TRBV7-9 and TRBJ1-5; D is unclear. V gave up 3 bases and J gave up 7 bases, with 7 bases separating them. The CDR3 totals 12 residues. Germline values: CDR1 SEHNR, CDR2 FQNEAQ (reference sequence). The CDR3 DNA follows: TGTGCCAGCAGCTTGATGGGGCAGCCCCAGCATTTT. Protein: CASSLMGQPQHF.

There are many counts of this clonotype. The gene calls are TRBV5-5 and TRBJ2-7; TRBD2 matches 11 bases. Germline V CDR1 and CDR2: SGHKS, YYEKEE (reference sequence). The V segment lost 4 bases and the J segment 6 bases; nucleotides outside the gene matches: 3. The CDR3 is made up of 13 amino acids. Written as DNA, the CDR3 is TGTGCCAGCAGCGGACTAGCGGGCGGCGAGCAGTACTTC. Translated, it gives CASSGLAGGEQYF.

The chain has TRBV24-1 and TRBJ1-2; D is unclear. Germline V gene lookup returns CDR1 KGHDR and CDR2 SFDVKD. The ends were cut back, 3 bases at V and 4 bases at J, with 14 bases in the middle. This CDR3 is built from 15 residues. CDR3 sequence reads: CATSDGRESRYGYTF. The CDR3 DNA follows: TGTGCCACCAGTGATGGGAGGGAATCGCGCTATGGCTACACCTTC.